The TCR beta chain under discussion was sequenced for a study of blood T cell repertoires in COVID-19. Study details: Specimens from acute and convalescent COVID-19 originated in the United States, Italy and Spain.

CDR1 and CDR2 from the germline V gene are KGHSH and LQKENI. V was clipped by 0 bases and J by 4 bases, with 18 bases between them. This CDR3 comprises 17 residues. As originally analysed: The assay estimated nucleated cells by amplifying reference gene primers. The protocol was immunoSEQ multiplex PCR, while the TCRdb copy is restricted to in-frame clones and leaves out a portion. For V, J and clone size, that table is used; D and trimming come from the DNA. Among around 70,000 clones listed, about 80% were seen once. This sequence originates from a human donor in a cohort sampled during active COVID-19. The chain uses TRBV18 and TRBJ1-1; a weak D match, TRBD1 (6 bases). The specimen sequenced was peripheral blood. The DNA of the CDR3 is TGTGCCAGCTCACCACCGGGGGGGGGCGGTCGGAGCACTGAAGCTTTCTTT. This gives the protein CASSPPGGGGRSTEAFF.